The sequence of this T cell receptor (beta chain) was determined in a study of T-cell reconstitution after alpha-beta-depleted transplantation in children. Regarding this clonotype: Its specificity is not known.

The authors prepared the TCRbeta library with unique molecular identifiers. TCRdb recomputed calls from the PCR reads with MiXCR, one row per CDR3 protein. In the table there are 700,000 to 950,000 distinct CDR3 sequences, under 20% of which are singletons. Study-level findings and limits: T-cell numbers and diversity, one year after transplant, stemmed largely from T cells that were newly produced. Where some patients showed high TCRbeta diversity at day 60, it came from recipient T cells and thymic progenitors that had survived.

This TCR came from a male patient aged 10 to 17 who had a stem cell transplant for acute lymphoblastic leukemia, so the T cells may come from the graft donor. Sequenced material: PBMCs, mostly from graft donor cells, taken 360 days after TCRalphabeta/CD19-depleted stem cell transplant.

This CDR3 is CASSPGLVGGTNEQFF. In nucleotides, the CDR3 is TGTGCCAGCAGCCCGGGACTAGTGGGGGGCACCAATGAGCAGTTCTTC. This sequence joins TRBV11-2 and TRBJ2-1, with 8 bases matching TRBD2. Per germline, CDR1 SGHAT and CDR2 FQNNGV. The CDR3 loop spans 16 amino acids. V lost 5 bases to trimming and J lost 6 bases; unmatched junction nucleotides: 12.